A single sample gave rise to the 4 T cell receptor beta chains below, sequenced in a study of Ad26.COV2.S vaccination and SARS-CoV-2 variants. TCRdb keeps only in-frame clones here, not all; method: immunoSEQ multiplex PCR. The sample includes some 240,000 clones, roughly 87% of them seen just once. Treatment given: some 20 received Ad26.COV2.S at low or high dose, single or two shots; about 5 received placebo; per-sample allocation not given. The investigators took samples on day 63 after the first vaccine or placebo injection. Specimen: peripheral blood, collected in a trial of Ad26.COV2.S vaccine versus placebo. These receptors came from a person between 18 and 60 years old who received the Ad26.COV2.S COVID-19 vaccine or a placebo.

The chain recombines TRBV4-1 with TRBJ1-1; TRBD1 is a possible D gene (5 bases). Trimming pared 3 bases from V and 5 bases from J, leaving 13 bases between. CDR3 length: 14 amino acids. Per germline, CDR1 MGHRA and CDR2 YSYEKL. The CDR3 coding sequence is TGCGCCAGCAGCCAGTCTCCCCGGGGGACTGAAGCTTTCTTT. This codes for CASSQSPRGTEAFF.

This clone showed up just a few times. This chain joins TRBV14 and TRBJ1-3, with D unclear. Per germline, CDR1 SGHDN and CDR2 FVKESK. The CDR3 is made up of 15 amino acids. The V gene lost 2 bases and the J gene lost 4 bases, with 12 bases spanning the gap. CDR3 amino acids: CASSQRELAGNTIYF. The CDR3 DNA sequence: TGTGCCAGCAGCCAACGAGAGTTAGCCGGAAACACCATATATTTT.

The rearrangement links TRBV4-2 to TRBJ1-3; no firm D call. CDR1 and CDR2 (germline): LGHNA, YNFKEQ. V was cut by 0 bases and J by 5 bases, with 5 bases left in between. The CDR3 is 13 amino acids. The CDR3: CASSQDLRNTIYF. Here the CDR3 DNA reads TGTGCCAGCAGCCAAGATTTGCGAAACACCATATATTTT.

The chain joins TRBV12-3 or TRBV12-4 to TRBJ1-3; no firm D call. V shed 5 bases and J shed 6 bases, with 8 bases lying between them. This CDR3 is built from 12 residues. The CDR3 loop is CASSPSLNTIYF. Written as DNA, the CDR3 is TGTGCCAGCAGTCCCTCTTTAAACACCATATATTTT.